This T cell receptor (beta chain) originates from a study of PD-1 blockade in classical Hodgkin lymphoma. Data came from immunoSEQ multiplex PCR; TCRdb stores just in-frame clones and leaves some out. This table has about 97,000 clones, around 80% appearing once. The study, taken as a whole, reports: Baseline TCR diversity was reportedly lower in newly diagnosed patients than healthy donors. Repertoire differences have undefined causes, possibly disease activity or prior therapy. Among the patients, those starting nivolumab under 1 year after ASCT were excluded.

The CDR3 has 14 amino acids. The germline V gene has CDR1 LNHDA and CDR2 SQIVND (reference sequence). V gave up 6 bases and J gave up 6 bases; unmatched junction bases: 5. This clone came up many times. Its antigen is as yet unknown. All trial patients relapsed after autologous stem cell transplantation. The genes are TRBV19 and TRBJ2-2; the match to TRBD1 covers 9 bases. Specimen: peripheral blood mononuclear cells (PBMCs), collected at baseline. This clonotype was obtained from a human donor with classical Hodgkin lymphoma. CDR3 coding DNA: TGTGCCAGTAGGGTAGGGACAGGGCCCGGGGAGCTGTTTTTT. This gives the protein CASRVGTGPGELFF. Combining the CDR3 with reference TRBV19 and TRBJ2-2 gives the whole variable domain DGGITQSPKYLFRKEGQNVTLSCEQNLNHDAMYWYRQDPGQGLRLIYYSQIVNDFQKGDIAEGYSVSREKKESFPLTVTSAQKNPTAFYLCASRVGTGPGELFFGEGSRLTVL.